This T cell receptor (beta chain) was found in a study of cytomegalovirus exposure and HLA in healthy donors. General study results and limits: Per a prior analysis, the majority of TCR beta V segments were productive roughly 87% or roughly 30% of the time. Because they were indistinguishable, some V segments, including TRBV6-2 and TRBV6-3, were excluded. Across donors, presence/absence analyses took sequencing depth to be roughly uniform.

Germline V gene lookup returns CDR1 MNHEY and CDR2 SMNVEV (reference sequence). With V trimmed by 0 bases and J by 4 bases, 5 bases remained unmatched. The CDR3 is made up of 16 amino acids. 13 Jbeta primers and 60 Vbeta primers were used for the PCR. The data were produced by immunoSEQ multiplex PCR, yet TCRdb's version contains in-frame clones alone and is incomplete. The table records roughly 110,000 clones, approximately 80% of them present only once. As regards this clone: What it binds is unknown.

This receptor was obtained from a man aged 50 to 60 in good health and CMV-seronegative. Sequencing was performed on PBMCs. The chain uses TRBV27 and TRBJ2-3; 9 nucleotides align to TRBD1. In DNA form, the CDR3 reads TGTGCCAGCAGTTTATCGGGACAGGGACCTTCAGATACGCAGTATTTT. Amino acid sequence: CASSLSGQGPSDTQYF.